This T cell receptor beta chain was sequenced in a study of blood T cells in healthy people across ages. Researchers isolated at least 6 million PBMCs per sample. Samples each yielded at least 6 micrograms of total RNA. The use of a sample-barcoded 5' primer and a J-beta primer mix characterized a second PCR of 7 to 11 cycles. One entry per CDR3 protein, called by TCRdb with MiXCR from the 5' RACE reads. Of about 1.4 million distinct CDR3 sequences listed, around 59% are singletons. Whole-study findings and limits: Long-lived donors had more naive CD4+ cells and higher diversity than aged donors.

The CDR3 is made up of 16 amino acids. Trimming pared 1 base from V and 4 bases from J, leaving 11 bases between. Germline loops: CDR1 SGHTA, CDR2 FQGNSA. Comment on this clonotype: No antigen is known for it.

The sequence was obtained from a man between 18 and 29 years old in good health. Sequences were obtained from blood. The rearrangement joins TRBV7-2 to TRBJ2-6; D uncertain. The DNA for the CDR3 is TGTGCCAGCAGCTTAGTTGGCGTTACCGGGGCCAACGTCCTGACTTTC. Translating it yields CASSLVGVTGANVLTF.